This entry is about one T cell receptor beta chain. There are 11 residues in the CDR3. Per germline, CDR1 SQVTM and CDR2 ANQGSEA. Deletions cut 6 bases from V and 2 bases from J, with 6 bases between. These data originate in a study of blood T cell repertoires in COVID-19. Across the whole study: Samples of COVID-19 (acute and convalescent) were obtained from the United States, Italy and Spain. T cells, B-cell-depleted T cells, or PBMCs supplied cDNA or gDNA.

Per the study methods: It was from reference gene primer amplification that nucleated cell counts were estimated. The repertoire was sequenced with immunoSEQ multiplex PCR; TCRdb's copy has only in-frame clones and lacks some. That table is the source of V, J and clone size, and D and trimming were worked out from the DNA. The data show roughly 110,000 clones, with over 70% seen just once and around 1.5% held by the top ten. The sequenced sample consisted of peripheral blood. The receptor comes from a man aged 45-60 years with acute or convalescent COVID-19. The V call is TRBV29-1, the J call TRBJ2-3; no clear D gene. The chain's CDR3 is CSVEFTDTQYF. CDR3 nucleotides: TGCAGCGTGGAGTTCACAGATACGCAGTATTTT.